This T cell receptor (beta chain) was recorded in a study of blood T cell repertoires in COVID-19. Clones were read by immunoSEQ multiplex PCR, and TCRdb kept only the in-frame ones, dropping some. Of 15,000 or so clones listed, approximately 90% were seen once; the top ten hold over 12%. The V gene lost 1 base and the J gene lost 0 bases, with 16 bases spanning the gap. The germline V gene has CDR1 LGHDT and CDR2 YNNKEL (reference sequence). This CDR3 contains 18 residues. Sequenced: peripheral blood. The gene calls are TRBV3-1 (or the pseudogene TRBV3-2) and TRBJ2-1; no clear D. This receptor was obtained from a man aged 50 or older with active COVID-19. CDR3 region: CASSQAWASLSSYNEQFF. In DNA, the CDR3 is TGTGCCAGCAGCCAAGCTTGGGCGAGCCTGAGCTCCTACAATGAGCAGTTCTTC.